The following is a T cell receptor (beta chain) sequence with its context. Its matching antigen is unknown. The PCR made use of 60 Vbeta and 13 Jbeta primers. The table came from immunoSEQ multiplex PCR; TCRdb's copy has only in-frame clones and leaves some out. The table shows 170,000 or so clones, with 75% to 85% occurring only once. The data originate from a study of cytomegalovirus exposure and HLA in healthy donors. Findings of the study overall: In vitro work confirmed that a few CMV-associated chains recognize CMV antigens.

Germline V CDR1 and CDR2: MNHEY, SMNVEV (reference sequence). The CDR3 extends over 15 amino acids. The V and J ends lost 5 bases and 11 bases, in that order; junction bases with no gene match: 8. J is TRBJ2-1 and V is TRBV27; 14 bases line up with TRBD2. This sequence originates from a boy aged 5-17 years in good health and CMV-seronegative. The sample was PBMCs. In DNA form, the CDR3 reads TGTGCCAGCAGTGTGGGACTAGCGGGAGTATCGCAGCAGTTCTTC. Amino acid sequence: CASSVGLAGVSQQFF.